The 9 T cell receptor beta chains below were found in one sample sequenced in a study of cytomegalovirus exposure and HLA in healthy donors. Primers included in the PCR were 60 Vbeta and 13 Jbeta primers. Data came from immunoSEQ multiplex PCR; TCRdb stores just in-frame clones and leaves some out. The sample has more than 80,000 clones; approximately 81% are singletons. Sequenced sample: PBMCs. All receptors come from a woman aged 40 to 50 in good health and CMV-seropositive.

This rearrangement joins TRBV9 to TRBJ2-5, with D possibly matching TRBD1 (6 bases). Trimming took 2 bases from V and 5 from J, leaving 16 bases between them. Germline CDR1 and CDR2: SGDLS and YYNGEE. The CDR3 is 15 amino acids. The CDR3 bases are TGTGCCAGCAGCGTTGGGACAAGGTTTAAGGAGACCCAGTACTTC. This translates into CASSVGTRFKETQYF.

The J gene is TRBJ2-1, the V gene TRBV11-3; the D gene is possibly TRBD2 (7 bases). V was shortened by 5 bases and J by 5 bases, with 16 bases between the two germline ends. The CDR3 is 15 amino acids. Per the germline V gene, CDR1 is SGHNT and CDR2 is YENEEA. This CDR3 reads CASSPGAGVHNEQFF. CDR3 bases: TGTGCCAGCAGCCCGGGGGCGGGAGTGCACAATGAGCAGTTCTTC.

The chain has TRBV7-9 and TRBJ2-7; 8 bases line up with TRBD1. Germline assignment: CDR1 SEHNR and CDR2 FQNEAQ (reference sequence). CDR3 length: 15 residues. V gave up 5 bases and J gave up 4 bases; unmatched junction bases: 10. This CDR3 is CASSRYLGQVYEQYF. The CDR3 DNA sequence: TGTGCCAGCAGCCGATATTTGGGACAGGTATACGAGCAGTACTTC.

The CDR3 DNA reads TGCAGCGTTGAAGACCCTGGAGCGACGGGGGACACCGGGGAGCTGTTTTTT. Amino acids: CSVEDPGATGDTGELFF. The chain couples TRBV29-1 to TRBJ2-2; possible D gene TRBD2, 6 bases. Germline V gene data show CDR1 as SQVTM and CDR2 as ANQGSEA. Trimming pared 0 bases from V and 3 bases from J, leaving 17 bases between. This CDR3 spans 17 amino acids.

The chain is built from TRBV7-2 and TRBJ2-7; TRBD2 is a possible D gene (5 bases). This CDR3 contains 15 residues. Between the trimmed V and J ends, which lost 1 base and 4 bases, there was a span of 14 bases. Germline loops: CDR1 SGHTA, CDR2 FQGNSA. CDR3: CASSLGWEFGYEQYF. The CDR3 DNA reads as TGTGCCAGCAGCTTAGGTTGGGAGTTCGGGTACGAGCAGTACTTC.

This clone was observed once. This chain connects TRBV9 to TRBJ2-2; TRBD2 might be the D (6 bases). The CDR3 consists of 16 residues. Germline-derived CDR1 and CDR2 are SGDLS and YYNGEE. Trimming removed 0 bases at V and 1 base at J, with 10 bases between. The CDR3 here is CASSVVPAGNTGELFF. As DNA, the CDR3 is TGTGCCAGCAGCGTAGTCCCAGCGGGGAACACCGGGGAGCTGTTTTTT.

V usage is TRBV4-1 and J usage is TRBJ2-1, with TRBD1 matching 11 bases. The J segment lost 3 bases and the V segment lost 4 bases, leaving 5 bases of the junction unmatched. Looked up from germline, CDR1 is MGHRA and CDR2 is YSYEKL. There are 16 residues in the CDR3. CDR3 loop: CASSPGQGAVYNEQFF. The CDR3 nucleotides read TGCGCCAGCAGCCCTGGACAGGGGGCGGTCTACAATGAGCAGTTCTTC.

The chain employs TRBV27 and TRBJ2-7; possibly TRBD2 for D (5 bases). Germline CDR1 and CDR2: MNHEY and SMNVEV (reference sequence). V lost 0 bases to trimming and J lost 0 bases, with 15 bases between them. The CDR3 runs 17 residues. DNA for the CDR3: TGTGCCAGCAGTTTATCGGCGGTGGGCGGGTTCTCCTACGAGCAGTACTTC. It encodes CASSLSAVGGFSYEQYF.

This chain links TRBV6-1 with TRBJ2-3; 9 bases are a match to TRBD2. CDR1 MNHNS and CDR2 SASEGT come from the germline V gene. The V segment lost 11 bases and the J segment 3 bases; nucleotides outside the gene matches: 12. The CDR3 is 15 residues long. The CDR3 here is CAAAPLAGETDTQYF. DNA of the CDR3: TGTGCCGCAGCCCCTTTAGCGGGAGAGACAGATACGCAGTATTTT.